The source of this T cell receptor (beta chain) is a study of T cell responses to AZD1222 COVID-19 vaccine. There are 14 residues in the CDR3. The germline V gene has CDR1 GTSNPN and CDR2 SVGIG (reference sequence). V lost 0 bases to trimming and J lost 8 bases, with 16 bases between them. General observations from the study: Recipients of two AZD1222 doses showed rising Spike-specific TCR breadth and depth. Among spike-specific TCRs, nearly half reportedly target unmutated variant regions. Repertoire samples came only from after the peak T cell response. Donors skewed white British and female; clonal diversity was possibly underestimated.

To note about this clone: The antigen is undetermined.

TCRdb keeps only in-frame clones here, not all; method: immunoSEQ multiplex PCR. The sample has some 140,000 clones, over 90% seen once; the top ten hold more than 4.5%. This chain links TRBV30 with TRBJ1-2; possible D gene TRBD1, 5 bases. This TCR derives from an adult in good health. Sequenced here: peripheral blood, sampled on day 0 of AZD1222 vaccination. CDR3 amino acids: CAWSVEGKGVGYTF. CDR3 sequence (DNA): TGTGCCTGGAGTGTGGAGGGGAAGGGAGTGGGCTACACCTTC.